What follows are 9 T cell receptor beta chains derived from one specimen sequenced in a study of cytomegalovirus exposure and HLA in healthy donors. PCR employed 60 Vbeta and 13 Jbeta primers. TCRdb's table, derived via immunoSEQ multiplex PCR, lists solely in-frame clones and lacks some. The repertoire holds 200,000 or so clones, with around 75% as singletons. The sample taken for sequencing was PBMCs. Receptors originate from a man in his forties in good health and CMV-seropositive.

The chain carries TRBV9 and TRBJ2-5; D possibly corresponds to TRBD1 (7 bases). The V gene lost 2 bases and the J gene lost 0 bases, with 14 bases spanning the gap. In germline, CDR1 is SGDLS, CDR2 YYNGEE. The CDR3 has 16 residues. The CDR3 reads CASSVTSRGDQETQYF. In DNA, the CDR3 is TGTGCCAGCAGCGTTACCTCCAGGGGGGACCAAGAGACCCAGTACTTC.

The chain joins TRBV4-1 to TRBJ2-7; TRBD2 might be the D (6 bases). Deletions cut 3 bases from V and 7 bases from J, with 16 bases between. The CDR3 totals 14 residues. From germline, CDR1 is MGHRA and CDR2 YSYEKL. CDR3 region: CASSQVWGDGEQYF. The CDR3, as DNA: TGCGCCAGCAGCCAGGTTTGGGGGGACGGGGAGCAGTACTTC.

The chain recombines TRBV2 with TRBJ2-7; D gene ambiguous. The CDR3 extends over 14 amino acids. Germline values: CDR1 SNHLY, CDR2 FYNNEI. Trimming left V 0 bases short and J 2 bases short, with 8 bases between. CDR3 loop: CASSEALSAYEQYF. CDR3 nucleotide sequence: TGTGCCAGCAGTGAAGCGCTCTCGGCCTACGAGCAGTACTTC.

The rearrangement uses TRBV7-9 and TRBJ2-7; D call uncertain. Looked up from germline, CDR1 is SEHNR and CDR2 is FQNEAQ (reference sequence). Trimming left V 1 base short and J 5 bases short, with 3 bases between. The CDR3 loop spans 11 amino acids. The CDR3 DNA sequence: TGTGCCAGCAGCTTAGTAAACGAGCAGTACTTC. Amino acids: CASSLVNEQYF.

The table lists this clone with a count of one. The chain recombines TRBV19 with TRBJ1-5, with 12 bases lining up with TRBD1. Germline V lookup: CDR1 LNHDA, CDR2 SQIVND (reference sequence). The CDR3 sequence is 16 residues long. V gave up 7 bases and J gave up 6 bases; unmatched junction bases: 10. CDR3 coding DNA: TGTGCCAGTACCCGGGACAGGGGGCTAGTGAGTCAGCCCCAGCATTTT. It is translated as CASTRDRGLVSQPQHF. Full variable domain (missing parts from reference TRBV19 and TRBJ1-5): DGGITQSPKYLFRKEGQNVTLSCEQNLNHDAMYWYRQDPGQGLRLIYYSQIVNDFQKGDIAEGYSVSREKKESFPLTVTSAQKNPTAFYLCASTRDRGLVSQPQHFGDGTRLSIL.

This clone was seen a single time. The chain couples TRBV11-3 to TRBJ2-1; 12 bases map to TRBD2. The germline CDR1 and CDR2 sequences are SGHNT and YENEEA. The CDR3 is 17 amino acids. With V trimmed by 4 bases and J by 9 bases, 13 bases remained unmatched. This chain's CDR3 is CASSSQTSGGSPLEQFF. Written as DNA, the CDR3 is TGTGCCAGCAGCTCGCAGACTAGCGGGGGATCTCCTCTTGAGCAGTTCTTC.

V is TRBV27 and J is TRBJ2-1; 10 nucleotides align to TRBD1. This CDR3 is 14 amino acids long. The germline CDR1 and CDR2 sequences are MNHEY and SMNVEV (reference sequence). V was clipped by 3 bases and J by 4 bases; unmatched bases: 0. The CDR3 sequence is CASSLDRGYNEQFF. Here the CDR3 DNA reads TGTGCCAGCAGTTTGGACAGGGGGTACAATGAGCAGTTCTTC.

This chain joins TRBV9 and TRBJ1-3; unclear D gene. Germline V lookup: CDR1 SGDLS, CDR2 YYNGEE. The CDR3 length is 15 residues. The V gene lost 0 bases and the J gene lost 3 bases, with 10 bases spanning the gap. The CDR3 here is CASSVGGGDGNTIYF. The CDR3 bases are TGTGCCAGCAGCGTAGGTGGCGGGGATGGAAACACCATATATTTT.

The chain combines TRBV27 with TRBJ2-7; D possibly corresponds to TRBD2 (5 bases). This CDR3 is 15 amino acids long. Germline values: CDR1 MNHEY, CDR2 SMNVEV (reference sequence). Trimming took off 1 base at V and 2 bases at J, with 12 bases between the two ends. This chain's CDR3 is CASSLLTTATYEQYF. CDR3 coding DNA: TGTGCCAGCAGTTTATTGACTACCGCCACCTACGAGCAGTACTTC.